This T cell receptor beta chain was sequenced during a study of Ad26.COV2.S vaccination and SARS-CoV-2 variants. Points from the study as a whole: Total T cell responses were possibly underestimated by TCR breadth and depth analyses.

The V gene lost 5 bases and the J gene lost 8 bases, with 18 bases spanning the gap. Germline-derived CDR1 and CDR2 are MGHRA and YSYEKL. The CDR3 loop spans 15 amino acids. Produced via immunoSEQ multiplex PCR; TCRdb's table is partial and in-frame only. Here the sample spans more than 300,000 clones, around 84% being singletons. For this clone: Its cognate antigen is unknown.

The treatment here: about 20 received Ad26.COV2.S at low or high dose, single or two shots; roughly five received placebo; per-sample allocation not given. Sampling occurred on day 63 after the first vaccine or placebo injection. Boston provided a donor who was an adult aged 18-55 years. The chain recombines TRBV4-1 with TRBJ1-4; weak D call: TRBD1 (5 bases). The TCR was taken from a person between 18 and 59 years old who received the Ad26.COV2.S COVID-19 vaccine or a placebo. This specimen was peripheral blood, taken in a trial of Ad26.COV2.S vaccine versus placebo. CDR3 loop: CASSSRGGRGEKLFF. DNA of the CDR3: TGCGCCAGCAGCTCCCGCGGGGGTCGAGGGGAAAAACTGTTTTTT.